The T cell receptor beta chain under discussion was sequenced for a study of control samples from healthy donors and cancer patients. Germline CDR1 is SGHVS and CDR2 is FQNEAQ. Trimming removed 6 bases from V and 4 bases from J, with 17 bases in between. The CDR3 spans 15 residues. Repertoires were generated with immunoSEQ multiplex PCR, while TCRdb's copy carries only in-frame clones and drops some. Of 150,000 to 200,000 clones in the sample, 91% were seen once. The source is a middle-aged woman in good health. The specimen was blood. This chain links TRBV7-8 with TRBJ2-3; the D call may be TRBD1 or TRBD2 (5 bases each). CDR3 protein: CASRTGTTKADTQYF. As DNA, the CDR3 is TGTGCCAGCAGAACCGGGACCACCAAGGCAGATACGCAGTATTTT.